Listed below are T cell receptor beta chains from one sample, sequenced in a study of shared clonotypes between healthy human individuals. Data came from immunoSEQ multiplex PCR; TCRdb stores just in-frame clones and leaves some out. This sample has approximately 1.9 million clones, with 93% found just once. Material: naive CD8+ T cells from PBMCs. These receptors were collected from a man between 18 and 35 years old in good health. Some clones in this sample may be carry-over from other donors' samples. Each CDR3 is given without its conserved first and last residue. Fields, in order: V gene, J gene, CDR3 protein.

TRBV10-2	TRBJ1-5	ASSEVRGRTQPQH
TRBV7-2	TRBJ2-7	ASSSGAGGSYEQY
TRBV6-5	TRBJ2-7	ASIQRVGGLEQY
TRBV14	TRBJ1-1	ASSRQPTDPTEAF
TRBV4-3	TRBJ2-5	ASSQDSGTGVLETQY
TRBV29-1	TRBJ2-3	SVEDPASGSRTDTQY
TRBV2	TRBJ1-5	ASSGRARGLYSNQPQH
TRBV4-2	TRBJ1-2	ASSQDNTERAHYGYT
TRBV5-6	TRBJ1-1	ASSLYGGGTEAF
TRBV7-9	TRBJ2-7	ASSPVALPYEQY
TRBV19	TRBJ2-1	ASSMGTRSYNEQF
TRBV7-9	TRBJ2-1	ASSVRKGTTVFNEQF
TRBV28	TRBJ2-1	ASSGDSSYNEQF
TRBV5-1	TRBJ1-1	ASSLKLGGEAF
TRBV10-2	TRBJ1-1	ASSETGGAEAF
TRBV4-1	TRBJ2-1	ASSQRLGLYINEQF